This TCR beta chain was sequenced for a study of beta chain features in type 1 diabetes. Of the isolated RNA, all was reverse transcribed, and so the sequenced material was expressed TCRB transcripts. Some clones are missing from TCRdb's copy, which holds only in-frame ones; the method was immunoSEQ multiplex PCR. There are hundreds of thousands of clones in the sample; 15% to 18% occur only once, and 0.093% lies in the top ten. CDR3 length: 16 residues. Germline CDR1 is SGDLS and CDR2 is YYNGEE. After removal of 4 bases from V and 4 bases from J, the junction contained 10 bases not matched to a gene.

The sample consisted of naive CD4+ T cells from blood. The rearrangement links TRBV9 to TRBJ2-2; TRBD2 matches 7 bases. The TCR originated in a man aged 18 to 30 in good health. CDR3 residues: CASSIREGRTTGELFF. The CDR3 DNA reads as TGTGCCAGCAGCATAAGGGAGGGGAGGACCACCGGGGAGCTGTTTTTT.